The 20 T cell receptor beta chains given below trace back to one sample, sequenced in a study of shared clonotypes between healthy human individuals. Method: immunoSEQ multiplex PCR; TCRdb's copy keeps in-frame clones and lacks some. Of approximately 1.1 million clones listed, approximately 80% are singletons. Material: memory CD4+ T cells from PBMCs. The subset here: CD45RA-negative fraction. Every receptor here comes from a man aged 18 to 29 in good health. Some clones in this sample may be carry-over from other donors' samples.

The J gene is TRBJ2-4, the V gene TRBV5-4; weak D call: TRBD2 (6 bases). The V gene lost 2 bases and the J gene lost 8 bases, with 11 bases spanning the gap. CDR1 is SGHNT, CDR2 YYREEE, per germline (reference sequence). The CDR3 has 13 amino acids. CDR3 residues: CASSFSGVDIQYF. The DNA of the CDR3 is TGTGCCAGCAGCTTTTCGGGGGTTGACATTCAGTACTTC.

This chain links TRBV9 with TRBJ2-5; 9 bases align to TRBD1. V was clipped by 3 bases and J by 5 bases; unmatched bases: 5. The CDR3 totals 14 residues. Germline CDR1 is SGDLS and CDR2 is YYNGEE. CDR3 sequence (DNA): TGTGCCAGCAGCGCGGGACAGGGCGAGGAGACCCAGTACTTC. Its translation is CASSAGQGEETQYF.

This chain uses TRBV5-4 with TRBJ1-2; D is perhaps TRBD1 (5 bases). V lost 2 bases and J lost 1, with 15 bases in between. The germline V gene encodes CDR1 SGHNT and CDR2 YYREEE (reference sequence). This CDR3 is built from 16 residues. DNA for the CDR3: TGTGCCAGCAGCTTAATGATGGCAGGGTATAACTATGGCTACACCTTC. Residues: CASSLMMAGYNYGYTF. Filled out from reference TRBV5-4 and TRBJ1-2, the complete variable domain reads ETGVTQSPTHLIKTRGQQVTLRCSSQSGHNTVSWYQQALGQGPQFIFQYYREEENGRGNFPPRFSGLQFPNYSSELNVNALELDDSALYLCASSLMMAGYNYGYTFGSGTRLTVV.

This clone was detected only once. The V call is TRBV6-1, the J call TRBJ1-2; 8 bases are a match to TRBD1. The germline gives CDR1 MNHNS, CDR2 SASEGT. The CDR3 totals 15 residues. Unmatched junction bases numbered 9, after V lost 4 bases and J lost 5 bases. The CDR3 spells CASSVEGQAGYGYTF. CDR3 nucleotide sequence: TGTGCCAGCAGTGTGGAGGGACAGGCCGGGTATGGCTACACCTTC.

The DNA for the CDR3 is TGTGCCAGCAGCTTGGCCGGACAGAACTCCTACAATGAGCAGTTCTTC. Translated, it gives CASSLAGQNSYNEQFF. This sequence joins TRBV5-5 and TRBJ2-1, with D possibly being TRBD1 (6 bases). This CDR3 is built from 16 residues. Trimming stripped 0 bases from V and 0 bases from J, with 10 bases between. Germline CDR1 SGHKS, CDR2 YYEKEE (reference sequence).

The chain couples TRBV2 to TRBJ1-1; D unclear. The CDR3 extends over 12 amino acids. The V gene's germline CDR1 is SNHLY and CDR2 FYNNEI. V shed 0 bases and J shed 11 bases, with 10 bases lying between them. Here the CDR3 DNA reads TGTGCCAGCAGTGAAGCGCTTAGGACGGCTTTCTTT. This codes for CASSEALRTAFF.

CDR3 sequence (DNA): TGTGCCAGCAGTTCCCGGGAGGGACTAGCGGGACAACTTCAAGAGACCCAGTACTTC. Translation: CASSSREGLAGQLQETQYF. The chain couples TRBV28 to TRBJ2-5, with 13 bases that match TRBD2. Looked up from germline, CDR1 is MDHEN and CDR2 is SYDVKM. With V trimmed by 4 bases and J by 2 bases, 13 bases remained unmatched. This CDR3 comprises 19 residues. The full variable domain, in which reference TRBV28 and TRBJ2-5 provide the parts outside the CDR3, is DVKVTQSSRYLVKRTGEKVFLECVQDMDHENMFWYRQDPGLGLRLIYFSYDVKMKEKGDIPEGYSVSREKKERFSLILESASTNQTSMYLCASSSREGLAGQLQETQYFGPGTRLLVL.

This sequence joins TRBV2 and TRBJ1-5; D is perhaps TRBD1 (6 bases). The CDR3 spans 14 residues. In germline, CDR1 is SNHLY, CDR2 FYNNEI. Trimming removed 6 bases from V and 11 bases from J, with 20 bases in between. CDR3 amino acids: CASRKDSTGSTQHF. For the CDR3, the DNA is TGTGCCAGCAGAAAGGACTCGACAGGTTCGACCCAGCATTTT.

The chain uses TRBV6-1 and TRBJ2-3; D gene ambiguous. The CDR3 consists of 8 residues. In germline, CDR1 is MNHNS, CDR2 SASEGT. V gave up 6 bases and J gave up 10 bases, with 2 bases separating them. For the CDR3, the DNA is TGTGCCAGCAGGGCGCAGTATTTT. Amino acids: CASRAQYF.

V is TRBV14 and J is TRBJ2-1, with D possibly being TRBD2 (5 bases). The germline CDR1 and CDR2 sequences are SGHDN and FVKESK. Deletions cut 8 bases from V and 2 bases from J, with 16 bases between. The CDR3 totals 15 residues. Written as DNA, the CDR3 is TGTGCCAGCGGCGAGGAGGTCGCCCCCTACAATGAGCAGTTCTTC. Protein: CASGEEVAPYNEQFF.

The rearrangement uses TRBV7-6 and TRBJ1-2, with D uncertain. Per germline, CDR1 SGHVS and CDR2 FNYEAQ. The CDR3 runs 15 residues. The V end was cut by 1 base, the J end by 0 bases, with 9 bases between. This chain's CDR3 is CASSLGPAANYGYTF. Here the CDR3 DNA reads TGTGCCAGCAGCTTAGGCCCAGCTGCTAACTATGGCTACACCTTC.

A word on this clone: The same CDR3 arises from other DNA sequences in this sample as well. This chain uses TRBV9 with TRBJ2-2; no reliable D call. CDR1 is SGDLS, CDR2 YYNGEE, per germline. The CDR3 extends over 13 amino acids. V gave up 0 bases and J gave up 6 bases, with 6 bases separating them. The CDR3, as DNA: TGTGCCAGCAGCGTAGCTAGGTCCGGGGAGCTGTTTTTT. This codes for CASSVARSGELFF.

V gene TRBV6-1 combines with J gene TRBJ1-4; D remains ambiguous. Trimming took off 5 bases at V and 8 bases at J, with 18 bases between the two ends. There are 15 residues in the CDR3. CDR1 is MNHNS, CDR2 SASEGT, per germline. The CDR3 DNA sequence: TGTGCCAGCAGTAAAGACCTCGGGCGGTGGGAAAAACTGTTTTTT. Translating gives CASSKDLGRWEKLFF.

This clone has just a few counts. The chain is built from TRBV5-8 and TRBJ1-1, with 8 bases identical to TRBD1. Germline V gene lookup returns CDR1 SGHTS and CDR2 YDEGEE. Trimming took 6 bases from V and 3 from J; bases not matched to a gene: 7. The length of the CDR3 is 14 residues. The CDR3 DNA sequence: TGTGCCAGCAAACTTTTGACAGGGGACACTGAAGCTTTCTTT. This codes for CASKLLTGDTEAFF.

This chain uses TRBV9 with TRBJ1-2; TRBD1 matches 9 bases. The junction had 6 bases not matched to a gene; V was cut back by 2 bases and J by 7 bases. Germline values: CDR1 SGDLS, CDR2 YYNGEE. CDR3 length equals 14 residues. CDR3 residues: CASSVTGTGPGYTF. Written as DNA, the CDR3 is TGTGCCAGCAGCGTTACCGGGACAGGGCCTGGCTACACCTTC. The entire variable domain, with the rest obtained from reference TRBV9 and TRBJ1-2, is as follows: DSGVTQTPKHLITATGQRVTLRCSPRSGDLSVYWYQQSLDQGLQFLIQYYNGEERAKGNILERFSAQQFPDLHSELNLSSLELGDSALYFCASSVTGTGPGYTFGSGTRLTVV.

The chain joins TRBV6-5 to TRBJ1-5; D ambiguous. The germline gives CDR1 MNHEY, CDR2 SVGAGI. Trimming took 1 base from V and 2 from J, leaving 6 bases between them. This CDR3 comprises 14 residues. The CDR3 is CASSYLAGNQPQHF. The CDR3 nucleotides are TGTGCCAGCAGTTACTTGGCCGGCAATCAGCCCCAGCATTTT.

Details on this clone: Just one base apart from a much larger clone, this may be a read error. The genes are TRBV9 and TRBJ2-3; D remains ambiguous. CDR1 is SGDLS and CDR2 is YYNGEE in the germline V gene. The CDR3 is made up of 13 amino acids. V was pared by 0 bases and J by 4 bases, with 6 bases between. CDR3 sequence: CASSVGVADTQYF. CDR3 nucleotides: TGTGCCAGCAGCGTAGGGGTGGCAGATACGCAGTATTTT.

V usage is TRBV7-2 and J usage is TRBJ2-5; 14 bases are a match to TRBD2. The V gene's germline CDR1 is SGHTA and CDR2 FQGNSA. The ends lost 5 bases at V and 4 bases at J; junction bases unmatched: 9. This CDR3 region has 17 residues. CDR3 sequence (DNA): TGTGCCAGCAGCCCCCGACTAGCGGGAGGGGTGGGAGAGACCCAGTACTTC. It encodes CASSPRLAGGVGETQYF.

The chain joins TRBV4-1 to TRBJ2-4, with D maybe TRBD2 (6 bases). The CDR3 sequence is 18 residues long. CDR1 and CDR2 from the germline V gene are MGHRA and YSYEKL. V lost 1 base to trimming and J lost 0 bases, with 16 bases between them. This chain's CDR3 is CASSQGRAGYLAKNIQYF. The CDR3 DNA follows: TGCGCCAGCAGCCAAGGTCGAGCGGGTTATCTAGCCAAAAACATTCAGTACTTC.

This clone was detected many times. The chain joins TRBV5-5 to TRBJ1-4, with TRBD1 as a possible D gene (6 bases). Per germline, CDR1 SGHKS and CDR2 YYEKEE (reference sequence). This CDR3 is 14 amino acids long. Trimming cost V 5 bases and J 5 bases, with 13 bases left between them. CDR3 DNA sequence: TGTGCCAGCAGTTTGACAGGCAGCAATGAAAAACTGTTTTTT. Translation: CASSLTGSNEKLFF.